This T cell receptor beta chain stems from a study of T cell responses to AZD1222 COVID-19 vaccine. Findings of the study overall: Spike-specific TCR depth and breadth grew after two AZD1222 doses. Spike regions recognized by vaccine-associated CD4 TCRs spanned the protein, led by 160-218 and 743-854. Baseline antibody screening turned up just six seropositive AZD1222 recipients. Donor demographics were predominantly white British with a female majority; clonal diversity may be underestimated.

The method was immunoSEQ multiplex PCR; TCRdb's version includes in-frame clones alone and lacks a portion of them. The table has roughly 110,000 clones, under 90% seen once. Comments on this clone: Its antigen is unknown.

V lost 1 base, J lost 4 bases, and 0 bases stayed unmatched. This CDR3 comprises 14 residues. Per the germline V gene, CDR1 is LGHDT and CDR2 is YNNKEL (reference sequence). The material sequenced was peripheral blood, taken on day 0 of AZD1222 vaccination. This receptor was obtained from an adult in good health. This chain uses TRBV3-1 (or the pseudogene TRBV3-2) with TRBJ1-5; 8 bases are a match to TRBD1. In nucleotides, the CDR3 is TGTGCCAGCAGCCAAGGGACAGGGAATCAGCCCCAGCATTTT. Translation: CASSQGTGNQPQHF.